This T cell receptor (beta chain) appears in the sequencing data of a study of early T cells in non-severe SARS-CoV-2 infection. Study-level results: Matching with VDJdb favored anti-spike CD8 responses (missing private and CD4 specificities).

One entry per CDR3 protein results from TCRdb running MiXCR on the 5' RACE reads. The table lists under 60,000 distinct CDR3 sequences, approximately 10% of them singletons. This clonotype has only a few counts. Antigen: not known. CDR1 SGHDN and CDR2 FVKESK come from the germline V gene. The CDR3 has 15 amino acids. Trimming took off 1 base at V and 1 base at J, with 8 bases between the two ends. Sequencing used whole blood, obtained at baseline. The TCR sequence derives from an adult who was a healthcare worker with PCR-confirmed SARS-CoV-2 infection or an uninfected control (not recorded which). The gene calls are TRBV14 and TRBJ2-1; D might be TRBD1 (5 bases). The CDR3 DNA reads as TGTGCCAGCAGCCAAGGGTCAGGGTCCTACAATGAGCAGTTCTTC. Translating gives CASSQGSGSYNEQFF.